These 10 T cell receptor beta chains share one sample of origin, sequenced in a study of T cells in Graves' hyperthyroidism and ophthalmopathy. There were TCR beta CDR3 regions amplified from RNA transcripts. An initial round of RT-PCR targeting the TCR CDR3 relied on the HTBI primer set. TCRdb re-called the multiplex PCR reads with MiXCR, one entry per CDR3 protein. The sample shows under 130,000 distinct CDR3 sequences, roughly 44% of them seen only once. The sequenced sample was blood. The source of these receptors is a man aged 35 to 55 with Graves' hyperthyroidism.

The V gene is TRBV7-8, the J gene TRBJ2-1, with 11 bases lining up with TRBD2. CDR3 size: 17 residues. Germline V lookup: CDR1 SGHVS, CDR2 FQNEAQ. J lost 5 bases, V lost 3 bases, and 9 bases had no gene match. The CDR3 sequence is CASSLVPGTSGHNEQFF. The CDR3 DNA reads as TGTGCCAGCAGCTTGGTACCCGGGACTAGCGGCCACAATGAGCAGTTCTTC.

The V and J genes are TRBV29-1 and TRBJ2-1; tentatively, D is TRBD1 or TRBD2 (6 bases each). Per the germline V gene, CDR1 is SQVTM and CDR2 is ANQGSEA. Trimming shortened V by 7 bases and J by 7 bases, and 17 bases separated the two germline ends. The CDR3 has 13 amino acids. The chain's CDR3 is CSASWGATNEQFF. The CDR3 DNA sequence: TGCAGCGCCTCTTGGGGGGCAACTAATGAGCAGTTCTTC.

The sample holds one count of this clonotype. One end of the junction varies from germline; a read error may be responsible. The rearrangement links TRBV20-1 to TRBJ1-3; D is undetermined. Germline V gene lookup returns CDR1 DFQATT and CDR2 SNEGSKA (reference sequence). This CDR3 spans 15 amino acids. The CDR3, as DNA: TGCAGTGCTAGAGACGGTGGGAGGGCCGGAAACACCGTATATTTT. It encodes CSARDGGRAGNTVYF.

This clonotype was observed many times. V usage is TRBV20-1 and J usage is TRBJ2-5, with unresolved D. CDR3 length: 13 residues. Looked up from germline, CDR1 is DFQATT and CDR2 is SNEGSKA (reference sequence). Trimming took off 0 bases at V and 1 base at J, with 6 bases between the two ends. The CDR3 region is CSARDPSQETQYF. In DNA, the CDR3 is TGCAGTGCTAGAGATCCCAGCCAAGAGACCCAGTACTTC.

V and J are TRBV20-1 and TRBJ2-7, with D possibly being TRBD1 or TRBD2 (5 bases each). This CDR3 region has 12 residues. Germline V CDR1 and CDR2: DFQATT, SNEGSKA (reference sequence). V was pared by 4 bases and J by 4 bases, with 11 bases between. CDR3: CSAKRDRYEQYF. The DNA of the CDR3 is TGCAGTGCTAAAAGGGACCGGTACGAGCAGTACTTC.

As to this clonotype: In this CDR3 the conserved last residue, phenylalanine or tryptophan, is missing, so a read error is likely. CDR3 coding DNA: TGTGCCAGTAGTATAGATAGGACCTCCTACAAGCAGTACCTC. Protein: CASSIDRTSYKQYL. This sequence joins TRBV19 and TRBJ2-7; D gene ambiguous. The CDR3 totals 14 residues. The germline gives CDR1 LNHDA, CDR2 SQIVND (reference sequence).

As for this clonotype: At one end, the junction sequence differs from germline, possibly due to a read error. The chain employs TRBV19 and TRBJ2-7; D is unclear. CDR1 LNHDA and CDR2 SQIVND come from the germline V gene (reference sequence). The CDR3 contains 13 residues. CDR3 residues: CVSSVASGDEQYF. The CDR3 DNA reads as TGTGTCAGTAGTGTCGCCTCAGGAGACGAGCAGTACTTC. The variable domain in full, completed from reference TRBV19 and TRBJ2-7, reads DGGITQSPKYLFRKEGQNVTLSCEQNLNHDAMYWYRQDPGQGLRLIYYSQIVNDFQKGDIAEGYSVSREKKESFPLTVTSAQKNPTAFYLCVSSVASGDEQYFGPGTRLTVT.

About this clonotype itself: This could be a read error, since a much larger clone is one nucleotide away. CDR3 loop: CASSSPSGVREGLNEQYF. Here the CDR3 DNA reads TGTGCCAGCAGCTCCCCCTCCGGGGTTCGGGAGGGCCTCAACGAGCAGTACTTC. The gene calls are TRBV11-3 and TRBJ2-7; 8 bases match TRBD2. From germline, CDR1 is SGHNT and CDR2 YENEEA. The CDR3 covers 18 residues. The V segment lost 4 bases and the J segment 5 bases; nucleotides outside the gene matches: 19.

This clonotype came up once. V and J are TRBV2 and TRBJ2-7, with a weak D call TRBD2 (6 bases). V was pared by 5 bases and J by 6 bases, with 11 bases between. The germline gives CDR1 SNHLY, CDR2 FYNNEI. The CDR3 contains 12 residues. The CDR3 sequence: CASSKVGGEQYF. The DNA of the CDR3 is TGTGCCAGCAGTAAAGTCGGGGGCGAGCAGTACTTC.

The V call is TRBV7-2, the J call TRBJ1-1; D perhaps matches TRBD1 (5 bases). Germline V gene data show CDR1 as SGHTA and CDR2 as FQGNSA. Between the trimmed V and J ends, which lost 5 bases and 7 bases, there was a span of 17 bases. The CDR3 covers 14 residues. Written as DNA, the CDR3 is TGTGCCAGCAGCCGACAAGGGGCAACTAATGAAGCTTTCTTT. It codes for CASSRQGATNEAFF.